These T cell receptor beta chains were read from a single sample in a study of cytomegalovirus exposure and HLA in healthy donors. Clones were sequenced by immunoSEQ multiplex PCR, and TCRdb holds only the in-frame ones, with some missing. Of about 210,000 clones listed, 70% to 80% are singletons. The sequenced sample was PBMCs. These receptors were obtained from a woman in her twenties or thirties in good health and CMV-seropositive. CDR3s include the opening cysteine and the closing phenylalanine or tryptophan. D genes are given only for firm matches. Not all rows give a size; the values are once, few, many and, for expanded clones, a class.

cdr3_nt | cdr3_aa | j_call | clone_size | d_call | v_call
TGTGCCAGCAGCAACGGGGGTGGGGGGGGCTCCTACGAGCAGTACTTC | CASSNGGGGGSYEQYF | TRBJ2-7 | - | TRBD2 | TRBV7-9
TGTGCCAGCTCACCAGGCGGCCAGAACTATGGCTACACCTTC | CASSPGGQNYGYTF | TRBJ1-2 | - | - | TRBV18
TGTGCCAGCAGTAGAGGACAGGGGGGCAATCAGCCCCAGCATTTT | CASSRGQGGNQPQHF | TRBJ1-5 | few | TRBD1 | TRBV28
TGTGCCAGCAGCTTAGCGGGACACCACTACGAGCAGTACTTC | CASSLAGHHYEQYF | TRBJ2-7 | few | - | TRBV5-8
TGTGCCTGTACAAATGACCACAGGGGATCGGTTGAGACCCAGTACTTC | CACTNDHRGSVETQYF | TRBJ2-5 | - | TRBD1 | TRBV30
TGTGCCAGCAGTTATAACAGGGCGAGTGAGACCCAGTACTTC | CASSYNRASETQYF | TRBJ2-5 | - | - | TRBV27
TGTGCCAGCAGCTTAGGGCCGGACAGGGCCCTTTATGAGCAGTTCTTC | CASSLGPDRALYEQFF | TRBJ2-1 | - | TRBD1 | TRBV7-2
TGTGCCAGCAGCTTACTAGCGGCCCTTGGGGAGCAGTACTTC | CASSLLAALGEQYF | TRBJ2-7 | once | TRBD2 | TRBV11-2
TGTGCCAGCAGTCCCCCAACCGGGGCTTTCTTT | CASSPPTGAFF | TRBJ1-1 | - | - | TRBV28
TGCGCCAGCAGCCACGCCGCGGGTTCAACTAATGAAAAACTGTTTTTT | CASSHAAGSTNEKLFF | TRBJ1-4 | - | - | TRBV4-1
TGCGCCAGCAGCCAGCGTCGGGGGACAGGGGGATTGGCGGGGGGGCCACCTGAGCAGTTCTTC | CASSQRRGTGGLAGGPPEQFF | TRBJ2-1 | - | TRBD1 | TRBV5-1
TGTGCCTGGACCCCAGGGGGTGGCCCACGCGCTTTCTTT | CAWTPGGGPRAFF | TRBJ1-1 | - | TRBD1 | TRBV30
TGTGCCAGCAGTGAAGAGTGGGCCTCCTACGAGCAGTACTTC | CASSEEWASYEQYF | TRBJ2-7 | - | - | TRBV2
TGTGCCAGCAGCTCCACGACCGGGGGGTCTGGAAACACCATATATTTT | CASSSTTGGSGNTIYF | TRBJ1-3 | - | - | TRBV11-2
TGTGCCTGGAGCCGGGCAGGGCTGAATGAAAAACTGTTTTTT | CAWSRAGLNEKLFF | TRBJ1-4 | - | - | TRBV30
TGTGCCAGCAGCTGGGGGCAGGGTTACGAGCAGTACTTC | CASSWGQGYEQYF | TRBJ2-7 | - | - | TRBV5-6
TGTTCCAGCAGCTTAGAAACAGGGAACACTGAAGCTTTCTTT | CSSSLETGNTEAFF | TRBJ1-1 | - | - | TRBV7-9
TGTGCCAGCAGTAGGGCGGGAGGACCAATCTCCTACGAGCAGTACTTC | CASSRAGGPISYEQYF | TRBJ2-7 | - | TRBD2 | TRBV25-1
TGTGCCAGCAGCTCCCGTTCTTCCTACGAGCAGTACTTC | CASSSRSSYEQYF | TRBJ2-7 | - | - | TRBV7-6
TGCGCCAGCAGCCCGACAGTAACTAATGAAAAACTGTTTTTT | CASSPTVTNEKLFF | TRBJ1-4 | few | - | TRBV4-1
TGTGCCAGCAGCAAAGTTGCGGGGCGGTTGAATGAGCAGTTCTTC | CASSKVAGRLNEQFF | TRBJ2-1 | few | - | TRBV21-1
TGCGCCAGCAGCCATGCATCGACAGGGGGAACTGAAGCTTTCTTT | CASSHASTGGTEAFF | TRBJ1-1 | few | TRBD1 | TRBV4-1
TGTGCCAGCAGCTCCACTCTCGAGGGGGGGGGAGATACGCAGTATTTT | CASSSTLEGGGDTQYF | TRBJ2-3 | - | - | TRBV11-1
TGCGCCAGCAGCCTTGGAGGGGCCACAGATACGCAGTATTTT | CASSLGGATDTQYF | TRBJ2-3 | - | - | TRBV4-3
TGTGCCAGTAGCCCGTCGAGCGGGAGGGCCGCTGAGCAGTTCTTC | CASSPSSGRAAEQFF | TRBJ2-1 | - | TRBD2 | TRBV19
TGTGCCAGTAGTATTCGAGGGATCCCCACCGGGGAGCTGTTTTTT | CASSIRGIPTGELFF | TRBJ2-2 | - | - | TRBV19
TGTGCCAGCAGCTTAGCTGCCAGGGGAGAGACCCAGTACTTC | CASSLAARGETQYF | TRBJ2-5 | - | - | TRBV7-2
TGTGCCAGCACCCTATTAAGAATGCCTAATGAAAAACTGTTTTTT | CASTLLRMPNEKLFF | TRBJ1-4 | - | - | TRBV5-6
TGTGCCAGCATCCCGCGGGGCCAGCCATCTGGAAACACCATATATTTT | CASIPRGQPSGNTIYF | TRBJ1-3 | - | - | TRBV28
TGCGCCAGCAGCCAAGTAGTCGGACAGAGTACTGAGCAGTACTTC | CASSQVVGQSTEQYF | TRBJ2-7 | - | - | TRBV4-1
TGTGCCAGCAGCTCGCCGGGACAGGGGGAAGCTTTCTTT | CASSSPGQGEAFF | TRBJ1-1 | - | TRBD1 | TRBV5-4
TGTGCCAGCAGCCGAGTATGGTCGGACGAGCAGTACTTC | CASSRVWSDEQYF | TRBJ2-7 | few | - | TRBV28
TGTGCCAGCAGTTACCAGGGGTCCAATTCACCCCTCCACTTT | CASSYQGSNSPLHF | TRBJ1-6 | - | - | TRBV6-6
TGTGCCAGCAGCTTGGAGGATGGAGTAAACACCATATATTTT | CASSLEDGVNTIYF | TRBJ1-3 | few | - | TRBV5-6
TGTGCCAGCAGCTACCGGGGGTGGGGACAGACCTACGAGCAGTACTTC | CASSYRGWGQTYEQYF | TRBJ2-7 | - | - | TRBV13
TGTGCCACCAGCAGAGGGGCAGGGTCTGGGGCCAACGTCCTGACTTTC | CATSRGAGSGANVLTF | TRBJ2-6 | few | - | TRBV15
TGCGCCAGCAGCCCACGGGGGGGCAACACAGATACGCAGTATTTT | CASSPRGGNTDTQYF | TRBJ2-3 | - | TRBD2 | TRBV5-1
TGTGCCAGCAGCCCTCCAGGGGCCGAGCAGTACTTC | CASSPPGAEQYF | TRBJ2-7 | - | - | TRBV7-8
TGTGCCAGCAGCCAGACAGGGGACAATCAGCCCCAGCATTTT | CASSQTGDNQPQHF | TRBJ1-5 | - | TRBD1 | TRBV4-2
TGTGCCTGGAGTGTGTGGACAGCGGACTATGGCTACACCTTC | CAWSVWTADYGYTF | TRBJ1-2 | - | - | TRBV30
TGCGCCAGCAGCCCTTCCAGGGGCGAGCAGTACTTC | CASSPSRGEQYF | TRBJ2-7 | - | - | TRBV4-1
TGTGCCAGCAGCGGGGGGTTACAAGAGACCCAGTACTTC | CASSGGLQETQYF | TRBJ2-5 | - | TRBD2 | TRBV6-5
TGTGCCAGCAGCCCCGGTGGACTAGCGGGGCTGGGCGGGACCCAGTACTTC | CASSPGGLAGLGGTQYF | TRBJ2-5 | - | TRBD2 | TRBV5-5
TGTGCCAGCAGTTATGCCAGGGGTTCATTACTGTTTTTT | CASSYARGSLLFF | TRBJ1-4 | - | - | TRBV6-5
TGTGCTAGTGCCCCCAGGGGCTATGAGCAGTTCTTC | CASAPRGYEQFF | TRBJ2-1 | once | - | TRBV12-5
TGTGCCAGCAGTTGGGGACATCTCCCGGGGTCACCCCTCCACTTT | CASSWGHLPGSPLHF | TRBJ1-6 | - | - | TRBV27
TGTGCCAGCAGTGCGGGACAGGGGGCTGAAGCTTTCTTT | CASSAGQGAEAFF | TRBJ1-1 | - | TRBD1 | TRBV6-5
TGTGCCAGCAGCTTAGCGCCGGGTTCTATGAACACTGAAGCTTTCTTT | CASSLAPGSMNTEAFF | TRBJ1-1 | - | - | TRBV7-9
TGTGCCAGCAGTGCTCTGACAGCCTTCTCCTACGAGCAGTACTTC | CASSALTAFSYEQYF | TRBJ2-7 | - | - | TRBV6-1
TGTGCCAGCAGCCGAGGGGCTAGCGGGATTTCCGGGGAGCTGTTTTTT | CASSRGASGISGELFF | TRBJ2-2 | - | TRBD2 | TRBV7-9
TGCAGCGTTGCGGTTAACTATGGCTACACCTTC | CSVAVNYGYTF | TRBJ1-2 | - | - | TRBV29-1
TGCGCCAGCAGCCAAAGATGGACAGGGGACCAGTACGAGCAGTACTTC | CASSQRWTGDQYEQYF | TRBJ2-7 | - | TRBD1 | TRBV4-3
TGTGCCAGCAGTTTACCTCCGGGACTTAGCAATCAGCCCCAGCATTTT | CASSLPPGLSNQPQHF | TRBJ1-5 | - | - | TRBV28
TGCGCCAGCAGCTTGGGACACTTAAACCAGAACACTGAAGCTTTCTTT | CASSLGHLNQNTEAFF | TRBJ1-1 | - | - | TRBV5-1
TGTGCCAGCAGTAAGACTAGCGGCACAGATACGCAGTATTTT | CASSKTSGTDTQYF | TRBJ2-3 | - | TRBD2 | TRBV2